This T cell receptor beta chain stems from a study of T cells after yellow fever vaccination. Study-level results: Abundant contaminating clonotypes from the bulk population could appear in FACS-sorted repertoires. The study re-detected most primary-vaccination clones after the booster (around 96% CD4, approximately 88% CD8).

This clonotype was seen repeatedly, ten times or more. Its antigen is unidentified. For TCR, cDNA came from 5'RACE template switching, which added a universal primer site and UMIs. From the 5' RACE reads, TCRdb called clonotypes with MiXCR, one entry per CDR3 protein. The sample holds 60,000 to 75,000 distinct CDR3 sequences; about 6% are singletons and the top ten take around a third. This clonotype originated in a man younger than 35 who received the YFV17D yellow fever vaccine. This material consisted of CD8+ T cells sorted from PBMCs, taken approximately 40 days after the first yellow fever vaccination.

DNA for the CDR3: TGTGCCAGCAGTGAGGGACTAGAATTAGGTGAGCAGTTCTTC. Its protein product is CASSEGLELGEQFF. The chain uses TRBV6-1 and TRBJ2-1; 8 bases fit TRBD2. J was trimmed by 9 bases and V by 3 bases; bases with no gene match: 7. The CDR3 extends over 14 amino acids. CDR1 is MNHNS, CDR2 SASEGT, per germline.